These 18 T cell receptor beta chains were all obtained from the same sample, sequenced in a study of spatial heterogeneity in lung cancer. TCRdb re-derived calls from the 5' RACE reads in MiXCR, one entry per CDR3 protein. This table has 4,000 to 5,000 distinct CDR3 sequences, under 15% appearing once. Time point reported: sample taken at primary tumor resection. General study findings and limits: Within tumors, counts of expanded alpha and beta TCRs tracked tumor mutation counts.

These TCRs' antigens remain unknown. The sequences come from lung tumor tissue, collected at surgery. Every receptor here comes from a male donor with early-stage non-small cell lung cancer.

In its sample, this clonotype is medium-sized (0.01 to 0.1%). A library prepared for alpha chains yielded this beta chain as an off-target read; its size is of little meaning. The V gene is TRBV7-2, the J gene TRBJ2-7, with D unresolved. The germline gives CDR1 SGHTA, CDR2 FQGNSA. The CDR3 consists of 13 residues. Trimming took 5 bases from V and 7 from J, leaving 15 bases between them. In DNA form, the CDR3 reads TGTGCCAGCAGCCGAATAGAACGATTTGAGCAGTACTTC. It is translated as CASSRIERFEQYF.

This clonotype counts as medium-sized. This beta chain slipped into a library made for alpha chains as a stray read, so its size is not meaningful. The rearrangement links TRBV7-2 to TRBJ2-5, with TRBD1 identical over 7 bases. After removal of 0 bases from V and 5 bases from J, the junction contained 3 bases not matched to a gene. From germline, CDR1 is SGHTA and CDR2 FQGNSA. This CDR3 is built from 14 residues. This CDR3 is CASSLARGSETQYF. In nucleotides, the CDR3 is TGTGCCAGCAGCTTAGCCAGGGGGAGCGAGACCCAGTACTTC.

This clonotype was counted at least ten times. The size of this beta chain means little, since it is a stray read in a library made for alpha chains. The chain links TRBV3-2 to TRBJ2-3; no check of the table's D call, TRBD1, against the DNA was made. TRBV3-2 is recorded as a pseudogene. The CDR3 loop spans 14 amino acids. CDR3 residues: CASSGQGAGDTQYF. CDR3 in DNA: TGTGCCAGCAGCGGACAGGGGGCCGGAGATACGCAGTATTTT.

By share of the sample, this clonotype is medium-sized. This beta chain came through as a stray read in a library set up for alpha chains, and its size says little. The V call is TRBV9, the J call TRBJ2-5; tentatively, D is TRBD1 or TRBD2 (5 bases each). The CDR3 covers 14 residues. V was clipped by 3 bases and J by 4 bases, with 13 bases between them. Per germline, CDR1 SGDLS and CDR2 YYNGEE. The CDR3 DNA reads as TGTGCCAGCAGCGCCTCGGGTGGGGGAGAGACCCAGTACTTC. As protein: CASSASGGGETQYF.

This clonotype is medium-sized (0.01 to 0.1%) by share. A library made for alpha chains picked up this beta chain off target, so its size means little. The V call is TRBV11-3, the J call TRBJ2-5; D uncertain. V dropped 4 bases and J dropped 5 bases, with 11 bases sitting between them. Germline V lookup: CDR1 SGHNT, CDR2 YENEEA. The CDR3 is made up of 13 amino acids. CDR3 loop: CASSSGYGETQYF. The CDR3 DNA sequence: TGTGCCAGCAGCTCCGGGTACGGGGAGACCCAGTACTTC.

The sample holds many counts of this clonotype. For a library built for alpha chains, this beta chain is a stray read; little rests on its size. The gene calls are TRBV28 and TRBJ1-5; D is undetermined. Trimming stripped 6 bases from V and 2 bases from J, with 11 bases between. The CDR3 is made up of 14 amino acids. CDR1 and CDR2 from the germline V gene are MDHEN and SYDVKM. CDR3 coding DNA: TGTGCCAGCAGGAACGCCGGAGGCAATCAGCCCCAGCATTTT. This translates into CASRNAGGNQPQHF.

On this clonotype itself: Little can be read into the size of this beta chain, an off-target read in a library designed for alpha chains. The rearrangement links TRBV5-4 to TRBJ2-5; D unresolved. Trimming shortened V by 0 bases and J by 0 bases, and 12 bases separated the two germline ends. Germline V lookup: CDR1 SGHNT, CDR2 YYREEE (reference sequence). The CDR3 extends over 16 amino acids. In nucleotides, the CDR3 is TGTGCCAGCAGCTTGGCTGGGCAACTGTACCAAGAGACCCAGTACTTC. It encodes CASSLAGQLYQETQYF.

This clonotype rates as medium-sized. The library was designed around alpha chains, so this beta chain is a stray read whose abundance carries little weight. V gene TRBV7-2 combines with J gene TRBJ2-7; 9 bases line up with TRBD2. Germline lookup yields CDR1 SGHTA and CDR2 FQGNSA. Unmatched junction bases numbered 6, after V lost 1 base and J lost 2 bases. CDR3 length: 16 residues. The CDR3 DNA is TGTGCCAGCAGCTTAGTCGGCTCTAGCGGGGCCTACGAGCAGTACTTC. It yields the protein CASSLVGSSGAYEQYF.

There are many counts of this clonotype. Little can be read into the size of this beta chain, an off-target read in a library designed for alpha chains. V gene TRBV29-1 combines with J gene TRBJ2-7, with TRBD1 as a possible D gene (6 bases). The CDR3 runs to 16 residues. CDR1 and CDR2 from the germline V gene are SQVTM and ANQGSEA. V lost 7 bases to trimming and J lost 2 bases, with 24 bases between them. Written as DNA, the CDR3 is TGCAGCGCCACGGGGATGGGGGCAGGGATCCCCTACGAGCAGTACTTC. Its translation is CSATGMGAGIPYEQYF.

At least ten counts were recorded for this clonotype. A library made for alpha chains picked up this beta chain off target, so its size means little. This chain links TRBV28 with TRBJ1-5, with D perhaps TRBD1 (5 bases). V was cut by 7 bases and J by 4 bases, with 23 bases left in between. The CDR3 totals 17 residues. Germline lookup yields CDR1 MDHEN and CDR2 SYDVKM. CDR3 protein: CASIKPYGREGNQPQHF. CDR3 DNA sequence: TGTGCCAGCATCAAACCCTACGGAAGGGAGGGGAATCAGCCCCAGCATTTT.

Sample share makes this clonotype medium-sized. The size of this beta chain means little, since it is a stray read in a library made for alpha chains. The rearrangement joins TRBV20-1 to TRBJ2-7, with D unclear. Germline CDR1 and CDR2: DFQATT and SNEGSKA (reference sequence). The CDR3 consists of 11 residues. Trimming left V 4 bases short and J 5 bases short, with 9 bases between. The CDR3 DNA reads TGCAGTGCTAAGCAGGTTGACGAGCAGTACTTC. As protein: CSAKQVDEQYF.

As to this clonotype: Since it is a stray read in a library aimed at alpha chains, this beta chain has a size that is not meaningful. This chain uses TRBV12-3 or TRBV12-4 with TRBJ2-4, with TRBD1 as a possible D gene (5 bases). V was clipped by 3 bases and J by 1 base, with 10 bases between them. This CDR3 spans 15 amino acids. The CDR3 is CASSFRDTAKNIQYF. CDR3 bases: TGTGCCAGCAGTTTCAGGGATACGGCCAAAAACATTCAGTACTTC.

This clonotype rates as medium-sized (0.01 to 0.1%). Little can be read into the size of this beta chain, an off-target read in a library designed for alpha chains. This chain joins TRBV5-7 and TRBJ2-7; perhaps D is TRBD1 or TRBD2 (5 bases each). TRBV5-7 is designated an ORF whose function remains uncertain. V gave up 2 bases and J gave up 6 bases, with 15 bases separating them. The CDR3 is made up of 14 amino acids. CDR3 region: CASSFAGTLLEQYF. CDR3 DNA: TGTGCCAGCAGCTTCGCTGGGACCCTCCTCGAGCAGTACTTC.

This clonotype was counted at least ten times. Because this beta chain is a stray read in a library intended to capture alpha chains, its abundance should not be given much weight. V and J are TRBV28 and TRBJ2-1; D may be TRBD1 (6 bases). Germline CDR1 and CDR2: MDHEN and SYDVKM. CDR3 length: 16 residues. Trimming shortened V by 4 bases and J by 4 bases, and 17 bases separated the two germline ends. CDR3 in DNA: TGTGCCAGCAGTTCACCCCGGGACAAACATTACAATGAGCAGTTCTTC. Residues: CASSSPRDKHYNEQFF.

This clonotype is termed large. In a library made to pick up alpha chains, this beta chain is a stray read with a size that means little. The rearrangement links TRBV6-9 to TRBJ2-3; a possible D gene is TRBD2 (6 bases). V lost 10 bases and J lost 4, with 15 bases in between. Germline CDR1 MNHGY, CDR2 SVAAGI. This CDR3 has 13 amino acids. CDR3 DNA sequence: TGTGCCATATGGCGGGGAAGCCCAGATACGCAGTATTTT. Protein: CAIWRGSPDTQYF.

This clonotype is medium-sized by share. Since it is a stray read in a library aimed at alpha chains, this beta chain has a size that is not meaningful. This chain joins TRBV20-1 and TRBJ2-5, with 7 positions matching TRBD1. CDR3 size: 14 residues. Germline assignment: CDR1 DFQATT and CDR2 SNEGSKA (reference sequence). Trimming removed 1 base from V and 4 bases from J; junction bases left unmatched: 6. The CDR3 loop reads CSARGEGATETQYF. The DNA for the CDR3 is TGCAGTGCTAGAGGAGAGGGGGCAACAGAGACCCAGTACTTC.

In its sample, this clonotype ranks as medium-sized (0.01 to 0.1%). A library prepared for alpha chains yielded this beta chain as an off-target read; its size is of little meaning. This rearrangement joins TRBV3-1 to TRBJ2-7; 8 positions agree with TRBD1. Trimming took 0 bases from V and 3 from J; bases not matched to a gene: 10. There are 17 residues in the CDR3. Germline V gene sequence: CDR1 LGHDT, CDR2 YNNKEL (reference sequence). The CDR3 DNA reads TGTGCCAGCAGCCAAGATCTTCGGGGACAGGTGAGCTACGAGCAGTACTTC. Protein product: CASSQDLRGQVSYEQYF.

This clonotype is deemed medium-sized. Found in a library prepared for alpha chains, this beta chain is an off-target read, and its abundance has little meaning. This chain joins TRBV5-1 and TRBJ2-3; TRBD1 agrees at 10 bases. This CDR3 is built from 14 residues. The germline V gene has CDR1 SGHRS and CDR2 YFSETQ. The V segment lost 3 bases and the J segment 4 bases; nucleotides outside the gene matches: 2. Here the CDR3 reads CASSSGQGADTQYF. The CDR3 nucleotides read TGCGCCAGCAGCTCAGGACAGGGGGCAGATACGCAGTATTTT.